The 32 T cell receptor beta chains below come from one sample, sequenced in a study of beta chain features in type 1 diabetes (dated by TCRdb to the late 2010s). The library was produced with the immunoSEQ multiplex PCR assay. The entire isolated RNA was reverse transcribed using the High Capacity cDNA Reverse Transcription Kit, and thus expressed TCRB transcripts were sequenced. Entries here come from immuneACCESS through TCRdb and include only in-frame sequences with V and J called. Some clones fail to appear in such tables; in the studies checked, an unresolved V gene covers under half of the shortfall, and the cause of the remainder is unknown. This sample comprises roughly 250,000 clones, 9.6% of them detected only once. The ten biggest clones cover just under 0.035% of the sample. Sequencing input: naive CD4+ T cells from blood. Taken with the paper, the label for cell subset or site translates to: true naive CD4+ T cells. The source of these receptors is a woman aged 18-29 years in good health.

This clone has more than one count but fewer than ten. The gene calls are TRBV5-4 and TRBJ2-1; TRBD2 agrees at 12 bases. This CDR3 has 19 residues. Germline V lookup: CDR1 SGHNT, CDR2 YYREEE (reference sequence). J gave up 0 bases and V 0 bases, and 7 bases lay outside the gene matches. CDR3 bases: TGTGCCAGCAGCTTGGGCGGGACTAGCGGGTCCAGCTCCTACAATGAGCAGTTCTTC. The encoded protein is CASSLGGTSGSSSYNEQFF.

This sequence joins TRBV18 and TRBJ1-5, with 9 bases lining up with TRBD1. The CDR3 totals 14 residues. Per germline, CDR1 KGHSH and CDR2 LQKENI. Trimming removed 5 bases from V and 6 bases from J; junction bases left unmatched: 5. CDR3 amino acids: CASSTGGGSQPQHF. CDR3 sequence (DNA): TGTGCCAGCTCAACAGGGGGCGGGAGTCAGCCCCAGCATTTT.

The sample holds a few counts of this clone. The V call is TRBV5-1, the J call TRBJ2-6; 10 positions match TRBD1. Trimming cost V 7 bases and J 2 bases; bases outside gene matches: 12. The CDR3 extends over 18 amino acids. Germline-derived CDR1 and CDR2 are SGHRS and YFSETQ. DNA for the CDR3: TGCGCCAGCCGGACAGGGGGGGTAAGACAACCTGGGGCCAACGTCCTGACTTTC. Translated: CASRTGGVRQPGANVLTF.

The rearrangement joins TRBV6-5 to TRBJ1-3; D is undetermined. Germline lookup yields CDR1 MNHEY and CDR2 SVGAGI. V was pared by 7 bases and J by 1 base, with 5 bases between. The CDR3 covers 12 residues. This CDR3 reads CASTQSGNTIYF. CDR3 sequence (DNA): TGTGCCAGCACCCAGTCTGGAAACACCATATATTTT.

This chain links TRBV2 with TRBJ1-1; 7 bases align to TRBD1. Germline lookup yields CDR1 SNHLY and CDR2 FYNNEI. The V segment lost 3 bases and the J segment 1 base; nucleotides outside the gene matches: 2. The CDR3 sequence is 14 residues long. The chain's CDR3 is CASSDGTANTEAFF. CDR3 bases: TGTGCCAGCAGTGATGGGACAGCGAACACTGAAGCTTTCTTT. The full variable domain, in which reference TRBV2 and TRBJ1-1 provide the parts outside the CDR3, is EPEVTQTPSHQVTQMGQEVILRCVPISNHLYFYWYRQILGQKVEFLVSFYNNEISEKSEIFDDQFSVERPDGSNFTLKIRSTKLEDSAMYFCASSDGTANTEAFFGQGTRLTVV.

This clone was observed a few times. This chain uses TRBV7-3 with TRBJ2-2; D may be TRBD2 (5 bases). The CDR3 has 16 amino acids. The V gene lost 0 bases and the J gene lost 7 bases, with 15 bases spanning the gap. Per germline, CDR1 SGHTA and CDR2 FQGTGA. CDR3 nucleotides: TGTGCCAGCAGCTTAACTAGACCCCTTGAGGGCGGGGAGCTGTTTTTT. This codes for CASSLTRPLEGGELFF.

The rearrangement links TRBV30 to TRBJ1-1; unclear D gene. In germline, CDR1 is GTSNPN, CDR2 SVGIG (reference sequence). V shed 2 bases and J shed 8 bases, with 9 bases lying between them. The CDR3 runs 11 residues. The CDR3 is CAWSSGSEAFF. CDR3 sequence (DNA): TGTGCCTGGAGTTCGGGATCGGAAGCTTTCTTT.

V is TRBV5-4 and J is TRBJ2-5, with D possibly being TRBD2 (6 bases). The germline gives CDR1 SGHNT, CDR2 YYREEE (reference sequence). V lost 1 base, J lost 2 bases, and 21 bases lay in between. The length of the CDR3 is 18 residues. CDR3 sequence (DNA): TGTGCCAGCAGCTTGAACTACGGTAGCGGTAGAAATCAAGAGACCCAGTACTTC. This encodes CASSLNYGSGRNQETQYF.

This clone has just a few counts. The chain links TRBV27 to TRBJ1-1; D is unresolved. There are 14 residues in the CDR3. CDR1 MNHEY and CDR2 SMNVEV come from the germline V gene (reference sequence). V lost 4 bases and J lost 6, with 15 bases in between. CDR3 DNA sequence: TGTGCCAGCAGTTCGGGAGGGAAGGTCCCTGAAGCTTTCTTT. Protein sequence: CASSSGGKVPEAFF.

This clone has a handful of counts. J is TRBJ1-2 and V is TRBV5-1; the match to TRBD1 covers 8 bases. The CDR3 runs to 14 residues. CDR1 and CDR2 from the germline V gene are SGHRS and YFSETQ. The V gene end was trimmed by 4 bases and the J gene end by 3 bases; junction bases not matched to a gene: 5. Here the CDR3 reads CASSPDRADYGYTF. CDR3 DNA: TGCGCCAGCAGCCCGGACAGGGCCGACTATGGCTACACCTTC.

This clone was observed a few times. The chain combines TRBV5-1 with TRBJ1-4; 7 nucleotides match TRBD1. The ends lost 1 base at V and 0 bases at J; junction bases unmatched: 0. CDR3 length: 15 amino acids. CDR1 is SGHRS, CDR2 YFSETQ, per germline. CDR3 in amino acids: CASSLTGATNEKLFF. The CDR3 coding sequence is TGCGCCAGCAGCTTGACAGGGGCAACTAATGAAAAACTGTTTTTT.

The chain links TRBV2 to TRBJ1-1, with D unclear. Looked up from germline, CDR1 is SNHLY and CDR2 is FYNNEI. The length of the CDR3 is 13 residues. V was cut by 4 bases and J by 1 base, with 7 bases left in between. The CDR3 loop is CASSAEPNTEAFF. The CDR3 nucleotides read TGTGCCAGCAGTGCGGAGCCGAACACTGAAGCTTTCTTT.

This clone came up a few times. CDR3 nucleotide sequence: TGCAGCGTTGGGAGGCGAGACGAAGCTTTCTTT. This sequence encodes CSVGRRDEAFF. The chain joins TRBV29-1 to TRBJ1-1; D not certain. Deletions cut 4 bases from V and 8 bases from J, with 11 bases between. Germline V gives CDR1 SQVTM, CDR2 ANQGSEA. This CDR3 region has 11 residues.

This clone was counted between two and nine times. This chain connects TRBV15 to TRBJ1-5; 7 bases map to TRBD1. The J segment lost 7 bases and the V segment lost 0 bases, leaving 6 bases of the junction unmatched. This CDR3 spans 15 amino acids. CDR1 and CDR2 from the germline V gene are LNHNV and YYDKDF (reference sequence). CDR3 in amino acids: CATSRETGMEQPQHF. The DNA for the CDR3 is TGTGCCACCAGCAGAGAGACAGGGATGGAACAGCCCCAGCATTTT.

The V gene is TRBV7-9, the J gene TRBJ2-3, with TRBD2 matching 8 bases. The CDR3 runs to 18 residues. Germline values: CDR1 SEHNR, CDR2 FQNEAQ (reference sequence). Losses at the gene ends were 1 base for V and 0 bases for J; bases not matched to a gene: 9. CDR3 DNA sequence: TGTGCCAGCAGCTTAGTACTTTTAAGCGGGAGAAGCACAGATACGCAGTATTTT. Its protein is CASSLVLLSGRSTDTQYF.

This chain joins TRBV9 and TRBJ2-1, with D maybe TRBD1 (6 bases). The CDR3 has 14 residues. Trimming shortened V by 3 bases and J by 2 bases, and 9 bases separated the two germline ends. The V gene's germline CDR1 is SGDLS and CDR2 YYNGEE. CDR3 residues: CASSASGAYNEQFF. CDR3 nucleotide sequence: TGTGCCAGCAGCGCATCAGGGGCCTACAATGAGCAGTTCTTC.

There are a few counts of this clone. The V and J genes are TRBV29-1 and TRBJ2-1; 13 bases agree with TRBD2. CDR3 length: 13 amino acids. The V and J ends lost 7 bases and 12 bases, in that order; junction bases with no gene match: 9. Per germline, CDR1 SQVTM and CDR2 ANQGSEA. The CDR3 DNA reads as TGCAGCGCTCGGACTAGCGGGAGCCAGAGGCAGTTCTTC. Translated, it gives CSARTSGSQRQFF.

The CDR3 spells CASSIKEKSGTCQQPQHF. The CDR3, as DNA: TGTGCCAGCAGCATCAAAGAAAAAAGCGGGACTTGTCAGCAGCCCCAGCATTTT. The rearrangement joins TRBV21-1 to TRBJ1-5. TRBV21-1 counts as a pseudogene. CDR3 length: 18 amino acids.

This clone was counted a few times. The rearrangement joins TRBV6-6 to TRBJ2-4, with D possibly TRBD1 on 6 matching bases. The CDR3 is made up of 16 amino acids. Per the germline V gene, CDR1 is MNHNY and CDR2 is SVGAGI (reference sequence). V lost 3 bases and J lost 3, with 15 bases in between. CDR3 sequence reads: CASSYPQGIDKNIQYF. CDR3 nucleotides: TGTGCCAGCAGTTATCCACAGGGAATCGACAAAAACATTCAGTACTTC.

This chain connects TRBV7-9 to TRBJ1-4; no definite D call. The germline V gene has CDR1 SEHNR and CDR2 FQNEAQ (reference sequence). Trimming pared 5 bases from V and 8 bases from J, leaving 21 bases between. The CDR3 is 16 residues long. The CDR3 sequence: CASSPGGRALREKLFF. CDR3 in DNA: TGTGCCAGCAGCCCGGGAGGAAGGGCCTTAAGGGAAAAACTGTTTTTT.

This sequence joins TRBV4-2 and TRBJ2-1, with 8 positions matching TRBD2. This CDR3 is built from 16 residues. V trimming: 0 bases; J trimming: 4 bases; junction bases outside the gene matches: 5. Germline CDR1 is LGHNA and CDR2 is YNFKEQ. The CDR3 DNA sequence: TGTGCCAGCAGCCAAGATGGGGTAGCGGGGTACAATGAGCAGTTCTTC. Translating it yields CASSQDGVAGYNEQFF.

This clone has more than one count but fewer than ten. The CDR3 coding sequence is TGTGCCAGCAGCTTGGAGGCGGATACTGAAGCTTTCTTT. It encodes CASSLEADTEAFF. V is TRBV5-4 and J is TRBJ1-1; no definite D call. V shed 0 bases and J shed 5 bases, with 8 bases lying between them. CDR1 and CDR2 from the germline V gene are SGHNT and YYREEE (reference sequence). CDR3 length: 13 amino acids.

Comment on this clone: One end of the junction does not line up with germline, which may come from a read error. CDR3 sequence: CARSVSGRDSPLHF. CDR3 DNA: TGTGCCCGGAGTGTTTCAGGGAGGGATTCACCCCTCCACTTT. The V and J genes are TRBV30 and TRBJ1-6, with a weak D call TRBD1 (5 bases). The germline V gene has CDR1 GTSNPN and CDR2 SVGIG (reference sequence). CDR3 length: 14 amino acids.

The chain joins TRBV4-2 to TRBJ1-2, with 7 bases matching TRBD1. Germline values: CDR1 LGHNA, CDR2 YNFKEQ. This CDR3 comprises 15 residues. J lost 5 bases, V lost 4 bases, and 10 bases had no gene match. CDR3 region: CASSLLKTGPYGYTF. CDR3 coding DNA: TGTGCCAGCAGCCTGCTGAAGACAGGGCCGTATGGCTACACCTTC.

This clone has just a few counts. The chain recombines TRBV30 with TRBJ1-5; tentatively, D is TRBD1 (6 bases). The germline gives CDR1 GTSNPN, CDR2 SVGIG (reference sequence). This CDR3 is built from 15 residues. Trimming pared 2 bases from V and 7 bases from J, leaving 18 bases between. This chain's CDR3 is CAWSTQRGGAQPQHF. CDR3 nucleotides: TGTGCCTGGAGTACACAACGGGGGGGCGCCCAGCCCCAGCATTTT.

This clone was seen more than once but under ten times. The rearrangement links TRBV5-1 to TRBJ2-5; D is possibly TRBD2 (6 bases). V was clipped by 4 bases and J by 0 bases, with 7 bases between them. Germline V gene data show CDR1 as SGHRS and CDR2 as YFSETQ. This CDR3 has 13 residues. CDR3 in amino acids: CASSGGDQETQYF. In DNA, the CDR3 is TGCGCCAGCAGCGGCGGGGACCAAGAGACCCAGTACTTC.

This clone was picked up a small number of times. The chain is built from TRBV5-6 and TRBJ2-7, with 10 nucleotides matching TRBD1. CDR1 SGHDT and CDR2 YYEEEE come from the germline V gene. With V trimmed by 0 bases and J by 4 bases, 4 bases remained unmatched. CDR3 size: 15 residues. This CDR3 reads CASSLAGQGLYEQYF. CDR3 in DNA: TGTGCCAGCAGCTTGGCGGGACAGGGGTTGTACGAGCAGTACTTC.

The J gene is TRBJ2-2, the V gene TRBV6-1, with D possibly being TRBD1 (5 bases). Germline V CDR1 and CDR2: MNHNS, SASEGT. The CDR3 consists of 14 residues. The V end lost 11 bases, the J end lost 7 bases, and 20 bases lay between the germline ends. The CDR3 spells CASKGHPAGGELFF. The CDR3 DNA is TGTGCCTCAAAAGGACACCCCGCTGGCGGGGAGCTGTTTTTT.

V and J are TRBV4-1 and TRBJ2-1; possible D gene TRBD1, 5 bases. Trimming cost V 3 bases and J 10 bases, with 19 bases left between them. The CDR3 is 15 residues long. Germline values: CDR1 MGHRA, CDR2 YSYEKL. CDR3 residues: CASSQATVIPWEQFF. CDR3 DNA sequence: TGCGCCAGCAGCCAGGCGACAGTTATACCTTGGGAGCAGTTCTTC.

This clone was counted only a few times. The chain combines TRBV5-6 with TRBJ2-6; 7 nucleotides line up with TRBD1. The germline V gene has CDR1 SGHDT and CDR2 YYEEEE. This CDR3 contains 17 residues. Germline trimming cut 2 bases from V and 0 bases from J; bases unmatched to any gene: 5. The CDR3 DNA reads as TGTGCCAGCAGCTTACCGGGACAGTTCTCTGGGGCCAACGTCCTGACTTTC. Its protein product is CASSLPGQFSGANVLTF.

This clone was seen a few times. The chain recombines TRBV2 with TRBJ1-5; D is possibly TRBD1 (5 bases). The germline gives CDR1 SNHLY, CDR2 FYNNEI. V was pared by 4 bases and J by 7 bases, with 8 bases between. The CDR3 contains 12 residues. The CDR3 is CASSGRGQPQHF. The CDR3 DNA reads TGTGCCAGCAGTGGGAGGGGCCAGCCCCAGCATTTT.

This chain uses TRBV6-6 with TRBJ2-5, with 11 bases aligning to TRBD2. Germline CDR1 MNHNY, CDR2 SVGAGI (reference sequence). Trimming cost V 3 bases and J 5 bases; bases outside gene matches: 8. This CDR3 contains 16 residues. CDR3 DNA sequence: TGTGCCAGCAGTTATCCCGGACTAGCGGGCCGGGAGACCCAGTACTTC. Protein: CASSYPGLAGRETQYF.